Listed below are T cell receptor beta chains from one sample, sequenced in a study of blood T cells in healthy people across ages. TCRdb processed the 5' RACE reads anew with MiXCR; each CDR3 protein has one entry. The table includes approximately 770,000 distinct CDR3 sequences, about 62% detected once. Input material: blood. These receptors were collected from a man aged 30 to 45 in good health. Each CDR3 is given with its conserved first and last residue. A D gene is named only where the DNA matches it firmly. For some rows the clone size is stated as once, few or many, or as a class when expanded; others skip it.

. TRBJ2-5 TRBV7-2 . TGTGCCAGCAGCTTCAAATGGGGAGAGACCCAGTACTTC CASSFKWGETQYF
. TRBJ2-7 TRBV28 . TGTGCCAGTCGGAGGGGAACCTACGAGCAGTACTTC CASRRGTYEQYF
. TRBJ2-4 TRBV7-2 . TGTGCCAGCAGTGTGGGAGCTAGCTGGGAGCAGTACTTC CASSVGASWEQYF
TRBD1 TRBJ2-3 TRBV10-3 . TGTGCCATCAGTGAGGGTTTTTCTGGACAGGGTACAGATACGCAGTATTTT CAISEGFSGQGTDTQYF
TRBD2 TRBJ2-1 TRBV20-1 . TGCAGTGCTACACAACTAGCGGGGGGATACAATGAGCAGTTCTTC CSATQLAGGYNEQFF
TRBD1 TRBJ2-7 TRBV20-1 . TGCAGTGCTAGAGATCTGGACAGGGGGTCCTACGAGCAGTACTTC CSARDLDRGSYEQYF
. TRBJ1-2 TRBV6-4 . TGTGCCAGCAGTGACACCAGCGGGGCGCGGGGCTACACCTTC CASSDTSGARGYTF
TRBD1 TRBJ2-5 TRBV5-1 . TGCGCCAGCAAACGGGACAGGGGGCGAGAGACCCAGTACTTC CASKRDRGRETQYF
. TRBJ2-4 TRBV20-1 many TGCAGTGCACCCCTCGGGCAGGGGGGCTCGTGGGGCAAAAACATTCAGTACTTC CSAPLGQGGSWGKNIQYF
. TRBJ1-2 TRBV24-1 . TGTGCCACCGCAGGGACGGCTAACTATGGCTACACCTTC CATAGTANYGYTF
. TRBJ1-2 TRBV27 once TGTGCCAGCAGTTTCTCCGACTCCTATGGCTACACCTTC CASSFSDSYGYTF
. TRBJ2-5 TRBV20-1 . TGCAGTGCTCCGCAAACGGGACGGCAAGAGACCCAGTACTTC CSAPQTGRQETQYF
. TRBJ2-5 TRBV4-3 many TGCGCCAGGACGGGAGCACACGATAGTACTCAAGAGACCCAGTACTTC CARTGAHDSTQETQYF
. TRBJ2-5 TRBV20-1 . TGCAGTGTTGCCCCTCTAGGTCCGGGTGGGGCGACCCAGTACTTC CSVAPLGPGGATQYF
TRBD1 TRBJ2-1 TRBV7-6 . TGTGCCAGCAGCCCCCGACAGGGTAGGAATGAGCAGTTCTTC CASSPRQGRNEQFF
TRBD1 TRBJ2-3 TRBV29-1 . TGCAGCGGCCGGGACAGTGGCACAGATACGCGGTATTTT CSGRDSGTDTRYF
TRBD1 TRBJ2-7 TRBV20-1 . TGCAGTGCTAGGGGGGCCGGGACAGGTCGCTCCTACGAGCAGTACTTC CSARGAGTGRSYEQYF
. TRBJ2-5 TRBV25-1 few TGTGCCAGCAGTGAGGGAGGAGGGGGAATAGAGACCCAGTACTTC CASSEGGGGIETQYF
. TRBJ2-7 TRBV6-1 . TGTGCCAGCAGTGAAGATGGGCGGGCGTACGAGCAGTACTTC CASSEDGRAYEQYF
. TRBJ2-5 TRBV25-1 once TGTGCCAGCAGTGACCCTCATGGGGGACCTTCGTACCAAGAGACCCAGTACTTC CASSDPHGGPSYQETQYF
. TRBJ1-2 TRBV6-5 . TGTGCCAGCAGACCCGGGACCGGGGGCGACTATGGCTACACCTTC CASRPGTGGDYGYTF
. TRBJ2-1 TRBV9 once TGTGCCAGCAGCCCCTCGGCGGAGGGACGGCAGTTCTTC CASSPSAEGRQFF
. TRBJ2-7 TRBV6-6 . TGTGCCAGCAGAGCGGTTGACGAGCAGTACTTC CASRAVDEQYF
TRBD2 TRBJ2-1 TRBV7-2 once TGTGCCAGCAGCCTACTAGCGGGAGGCCAATATGAGCAGTTCTTC CASSLLAGGQYEQFF
. TRBJ2-6 TRBV10-3 . TGTGCCATCAGTGAGTCGAAGGCAGGGCTAAGCGTCCTGACTTTC CAISESKAGLSVLTF
TRBD1 TRBJ1-2 TRBV5-4 once TGTGCCAGCAGTCACACAGGGGGCAGCTATGGCTACACCTTC CASSHTGGSYGYTF
. TRBJ2-3 TRBV7-8 . TGTGCCAGCAGCCAGCGGCCCCGCACAGATACGCAGTATTTT CASSQRPRTDTQYF
TRBD1 TRBJ1-4 TRBV20-1 . TGCAGTGCACGGGACAGATCAAGGACAACTAATGAAAAACTGTTTTTT CSARDRSRTTNEKLFF
TRBD1 TRBJ2-5 TRBV29-1 few TGCAGCGTGGAGACAGGGGAGGAGACCCAGTACTTC CSVETGEETQYF
TRBD1 TRBJ1-2 TRBV13 . TGTGCCAGCAGCTTAGAACCGGGACAGGGCCCCAACTATGGCTACACCTTC CASSLEPGQGPNYGYTF
. TRBJ1-1 TRBV29-1 few TGCAGCGTTCGACAGAATATGAACACTGAAGCTTTCTTT CSVRQNMNTEAFF
. TRBJ2-1 TRBV9 few TGTGCCAGCAGCGTTTCAGGGCGGGATGAGCAGTTCTTC CASSVSGRDEQFF
TRBD1 TRBJ2-3 TRBV4-3 . TGCGCCAGCAGCCAAGATAGGGGACAGTCCTCAGATACGCAGTATTTT CASSQDRGQSSDTQYF
. TRBJ2-3 TRBV7-2 few TGTGCCAGCAGCCTTTGGTCGCGCGCGGATACGCAGTATTTT CASSLWSRADTQYF
. TRBJ2-1 TRBV4-2 once TGTGCCAGCAGCCAAGAGGGGGGTAGTGCACGTCAACTGTTCTTC CASSQEGGSARQLFF
TRBD2 TRBJ2-5 TRBV4-2 . TGTGCCAGCAGGCCGGGACTAGCGGGGGATCCCCATATTACCCAGTACTTC CASRPGLAGDPHITQYF
. TRBJ2-7 TRBV29-1 . TGCAGCGTTTCCCGGGGCCAGGCCAGTGCTGGGGCCTACGAGCAGTACTTC CSVSRGQASAGAYEQYF
. TRBJ1-2 TRBV12-3/TRBV12-4 few TGTGCCAGCAGTTTAGGTGGGGTCGGGGTCCTATATGGCTACACCTTC CASSLGGVGVLYGYTF
. TRBJ1-2 TRBV5-1 . TGCGCCAGCAGCCGAAACGGGGACATCCTAGGCGGTAGCTATGGCTACACCTTC CASSRNGDILGGSYGYTF
. TRBJ2-7 TRBV7-2 . TGTGCCAGCAGCTTAGTTGGAGGGAGTGGCTACAATGAGCAGTACTTC CASSLVGGSGYNEQYF
TRBD1 TRBJ1-6 TRBV11-2 . TGTGCCAGCAGCTCGAGGACAGGAACCCTCCACTTT CASSSRTGTLHF
TRBD1 TRBJ1-2 TRBV20-1 . TGCAGTGCAGGGGGCAGCTATGGCTACACCTTC CSAGGSYGYTF